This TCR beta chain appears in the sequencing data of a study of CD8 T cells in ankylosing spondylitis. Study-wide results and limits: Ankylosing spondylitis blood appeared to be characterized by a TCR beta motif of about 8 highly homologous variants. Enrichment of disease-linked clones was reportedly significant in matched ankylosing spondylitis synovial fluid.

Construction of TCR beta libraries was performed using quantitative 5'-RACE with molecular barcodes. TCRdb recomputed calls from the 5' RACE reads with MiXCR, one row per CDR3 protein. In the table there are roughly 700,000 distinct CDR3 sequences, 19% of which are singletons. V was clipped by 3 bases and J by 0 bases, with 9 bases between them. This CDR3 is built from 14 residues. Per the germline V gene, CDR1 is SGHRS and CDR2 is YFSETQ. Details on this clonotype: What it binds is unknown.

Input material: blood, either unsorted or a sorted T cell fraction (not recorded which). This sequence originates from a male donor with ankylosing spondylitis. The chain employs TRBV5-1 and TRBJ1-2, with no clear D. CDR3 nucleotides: TGCGCCAGCAGCTCGAGCGTTGCTAACTATGGCTACACCTTC. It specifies CASSSSVANYGYTF.